The clone carrying this T cell receptor (beta chain) was seen just once. The antigen is unknown. The entry originates in a study of blood T cells in healthy people across ages. Findings of the study overall: Versus aged donors, long-lived donors had higher diversity and more naive CD4+ cells.

V dropped 6 bases and J dropped 4; count of bases not matched to a gene: 4. Germline CDR1 reads DFQATT; CDR2 reads SNEGSKA (reference sequence). This CDR3 is 13 amino acids long. PBMCs were isolated at a quantity of at least 7 million per sample. Sample-barcoded 5' priming and a J-beta primer mix drove a second PCR of roughly 7 to 11 cycles. One entry per CDR3 protein, called by TCRdb with MiXCR from the 5' RACE reads. The data contain 800,000 or so distinct CDR3 sequences, just under 25% of them singletons. These data also formed part of another study, on T cells of mothers and their children. That report notes: Healthy Caucasian mothers, a few in number, and their six children were the donors.

The sequenced sample was blood. This receptor was identified in a boy between 10 and 17 years old in good health. The chain links TRBV20-1 to TRBJ1-5; 9 bases line up with TRBD1. CDR3 nucleotide sequence: TGCAGTGCCTTCGACAGGGGGAATCAGCCCCAGCATTTT. Residues: CSAFDRGNQPQHF.